This T cell receptor (beta chain) comes out of a study of human T cells and chemical hapten exposure (dated by TCRdb to about 2021). Background for the entire study: For sensitization, 2% DPC in acetone was applied to a 2 cm by 2 cm area of upper inner arm skin. Throughout the study period of about 22 weeks, patients also received therapeutic DPC doses to the scalp every week. Patch testing was performed on the upper back with Finn chambers containing 0.01% DPC, and the patch tests were scored after 6 days according to International Contact Dermatitis Research Group standards. The patient cohort, mostly female, included alopecia areata with under or over 50% scalp involvement, alopecia totalis and alopecia universalis. The libraries were sequenced as a pool, and the TCR yield per sample differed mostly because of small variations in library volumes within the pool. This study followed changes in the peripheral blood TCR repertoire in vivo during primary and secondary sensitization of alopecia patients to the hapten diphenylcyclopropenone (DPC). Blood was sampled from patients pre-sensitization (week 0) and at 2, 6 and about 24 weeks after DPC sensitization. For TCR sequencing, blood came from some 31 alopecia patients at anywhere from one to four time points (pre-sensitization, 2, 6 and 24 weeks).

CDR1 and CDR2 are read off the germline V gene as MNHEY and SVGAGI. CDR3 length: 14 amino acids, cysteine to phenylalanine. The retained sequence is limited to the CDR3, 42 bases, with the frame set at the first base. A distance of 12 bases separates the germline ends of V and J, which lose 2 bases and 5 bases respectively. What the work shows at the level of the full study, not this receptor alone: All patients had alopecia, a presumed autoimmune disease, so their immune response might differ from that of healthy individuals. The number of PT1 expanded TCRs positively correlated with patch test score, significant at thresholds 8, 16 and 32 but not 4. After repeated subsampling, changes were observed in the strength of the expansion versus patch-test correlation and in the threshold at which the correlation became significant. DPC sensitization did not change how many TCRs were above 1 in 1000 frequency, and no evidence was found of alterations in global repertoire structure. Expanded TCRs formed significantly more large CDR3 similarity clusters than pre-sensitization or healthy control sets, consistent with antigen-driven responses.

The intended sense of this specimen's time point label: patch test 3, about 24 weeks after DPC sensitization. The treatment or condition label of this sample denotes: therapeutic diphenylcyclopropenone sensitization with weekly scalp DPC. At each patch-test visit, blood was drawn before the patch test was applied. Patients were considered eligible if aged 18 to 70, diagnosed with alopecia and deemed suitable for DPC therapy, and patients were excluded if pregnant. Total RNA was isolated from unfractionated whole blood collected in Tempus Blood RNA tubes. A few counts support this clonotype. The clone's antigen remains unknown. Base qualities were left out, and no much larger clone turns up one base away. The method behind the library was RACE. TCRdb lists the instrument as NextSeq 500. Library preparation attached unique molecular identifiers to individual cDNA molecules for quantitative, reproducible TCR counting. From each blood RNA sample, both TCR alpha and TCR beta chains were sequenced. The study's processing was this. The median number of TCRs per sample was 90,000 to 100,000, ranging from roughly 23,224 to 690,600. The Decombinator software suite was used to annotate V, J and CDR3 in the TCR reads. For the PS versus PT1 abundance plots, all samples were subsampled to the same number of TCRs (28,000). Expanded TCRs were defined as absent before sensitization and observed at least eight times at the 2-week time point. The raw public data were reprocessed by TCRdb itself: fastp quality trimming at Q25, MiXCR clonotype calling, in-frame beta chains only. All rows with the same CDR3 protein become a single entry with the most common DNA and genes. The V and J calls were determined by TCRdb, not by the authors. Within this sample are 150,000 to 200,000 distinct CDR3 sequences, with under 30% of them counted one time only. The top ten hold 2% to 3% of the sample.

The TCR was taken from a woman aged 40 to 50 with alopecia areata. Some clones in this sample may be carry-over from other donors' samples. Sequences were derived from whole blood, sampled in connection with sensitization to the hapten diphenylcyclopropenone (DPC). The rearranged segments are TRBV6-5 and TRBJ1-1; the D segment could be TRBD1, given 6 matching bases. The CDR3 region has the sequence CASSYTGRATEAFF. In nucleotide form, the sequence is TGTGCCAGCAGTTACACAGGGAGGGCTACTGAAGCTTTCTTT.